This record covers a single TCR beta chain. These data originate in a study of T cell changes during pregnancy in multiple sclerosis. Generated by immunoSEQ multiplex PCR, the TCRdb table keeps only in-frame clones and is missing some. The sample yields 95,000 to 100,000 clones, about nine tenths seen once. The CDR3 runs to 15 residues. Per germline, CDR1 SGHTA and CDR2 FQGTGA. Trimming took off 4 bases at V and 5 bases at J, with 16 bases between the two ends. The sequences come from peripheral blood, collected in the second trimester of pregnancy. The chain is built from TRBV7-3 and TRBJ2-3; tentatively, D is TRBD2 (5 bases). The TCR comes from a female donor with multiple sclerosis, enrolled in a pregnancy study. The CDR3 loop reads CASSSTRSGQDTQYF. CDR3 coding DNA: TGTGCCAGCAGCTCAACTAGATCAGGTCAAGATACGCAGTATTTT.